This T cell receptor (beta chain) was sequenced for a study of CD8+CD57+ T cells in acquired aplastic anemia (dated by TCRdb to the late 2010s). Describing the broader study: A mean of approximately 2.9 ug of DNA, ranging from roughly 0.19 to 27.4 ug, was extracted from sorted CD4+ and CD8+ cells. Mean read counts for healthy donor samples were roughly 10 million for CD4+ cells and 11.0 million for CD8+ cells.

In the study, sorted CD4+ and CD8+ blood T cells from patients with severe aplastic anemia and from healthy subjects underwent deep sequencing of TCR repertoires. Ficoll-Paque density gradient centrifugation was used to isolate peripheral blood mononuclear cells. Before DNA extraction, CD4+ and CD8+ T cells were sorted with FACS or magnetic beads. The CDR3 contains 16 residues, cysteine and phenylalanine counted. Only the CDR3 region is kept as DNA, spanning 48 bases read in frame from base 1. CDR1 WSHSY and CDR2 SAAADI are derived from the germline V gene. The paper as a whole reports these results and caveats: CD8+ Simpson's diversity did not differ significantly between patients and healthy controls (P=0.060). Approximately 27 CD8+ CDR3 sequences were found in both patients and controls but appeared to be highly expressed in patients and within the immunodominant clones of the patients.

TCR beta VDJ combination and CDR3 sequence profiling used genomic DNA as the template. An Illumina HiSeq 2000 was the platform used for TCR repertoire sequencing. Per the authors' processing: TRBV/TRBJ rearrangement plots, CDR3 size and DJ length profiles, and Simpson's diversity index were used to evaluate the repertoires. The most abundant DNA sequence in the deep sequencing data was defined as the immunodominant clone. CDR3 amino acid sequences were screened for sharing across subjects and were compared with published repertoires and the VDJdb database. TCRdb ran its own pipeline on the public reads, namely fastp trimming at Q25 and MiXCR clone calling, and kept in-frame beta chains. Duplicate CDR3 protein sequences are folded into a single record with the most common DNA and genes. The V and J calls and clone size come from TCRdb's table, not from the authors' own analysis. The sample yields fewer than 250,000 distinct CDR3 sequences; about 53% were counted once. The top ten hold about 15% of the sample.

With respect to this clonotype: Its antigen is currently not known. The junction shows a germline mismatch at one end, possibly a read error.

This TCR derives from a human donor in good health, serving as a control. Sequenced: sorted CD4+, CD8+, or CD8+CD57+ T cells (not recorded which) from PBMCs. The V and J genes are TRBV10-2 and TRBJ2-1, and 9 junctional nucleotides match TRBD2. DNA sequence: TGTGCCAGCAGTTACTCCGGCGGGGGGGCATACAATGAGCAGTTCTTC. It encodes CASSYSGGGAYNEQFF.